These T cell receptor beta chains were read from a single sample in a study of neurological immune-mediated disorders. TCRdb redid the calling of the 5' RACE reads with MiXCR, one entry per CDR3 protein. The table lists about 10,000 distinct CDR3 sequences, under 25% of them singletons. The source material was CD8+ T cells from blood. The receptors were sampled from a woman in her forties with multiple sclerosis. CDR3s include the opening cysteine and the closing phenylalanine or tryptophan. D genes are given only for firm matches. Size values are once, few and many counts, or a class for expanded clones, and some rows have none.

J gene | clone size | CDR3 length | D gene | V gene | CDR3 protein | CDR3 DNA
TRBJ2-1 | . | 15 | . | TRBV29-1 | CSVDDGGATYNEQFF | TGCAGCGTTGACGACGGAGGGGCCACTTACAATGAGCAGTTCTTC
TRBJ1-3 | few | 18 | . | TRBV7-9 | CASSPHKGRGKSGNTIYF | TGTGCCAGCAGCCCGCATAAGGGACGGGGGAAATCTGGAAACACCATATATTTT
TRBJ2-1 | medium-sized | 13 | . | TRBV15 | CATSSPGGNEQFF | TGTGCCACCAGCAGCCCCGGGGGCAATGAGCAGTTCTTC
TRBJ2-3 | few | 14 | . | TRBV12-3/TRBV12-4 | CASSLVPGPDTQYF | TGTGCCAGCAGTTTAGTACCGGGTCCAGATACGCAGTATTTT
TRBJ2-1 | many | 13 | . | TRBV7-8 | CASSLARYNEQFF | TGTGCCAGCAGCTTAGCGCGATACAATGAGCAGTTCTTC
TRBJ1-2 | many | 14 | TRBD1 | TRBV25-1 | CASSERDRAYGYTF | TGTGCCAGCAGTGAAAGGGACAGGGCCTATGGCTACACCTTC
TRBJ2-7 | medium-sized | 15 | . | TRBV15 | CATAAADKNSYEQYF | TGTGCCACGGCTGCGGCGGACAAGAACTCCTACGAGCAGTACTTC
TRBJ1-2 | medium-sized | 17 | . | TRBV21-1 | CASSKMRQGIANYGYTF | TGTGCCAGCAGCAAAATGAGACAGGGAATCGCTAACTATGGCTACACCTTC
TRBJ2-4 | many | 15 | TRBD1 | TRBV4-1 | CASSQGGQGGNIQYF | TGCGCCAGCAGCCAAGGAGGACAGGGAGGAAACATTCAGTACTTC
TRBJ1-1 | many | 15 | . | TRBV6-5 | CASSPVETSNTEAFF | TGTGCCAGCAGCCCCGTTGAGACCTCGAACACTGAAGCTTTCTTT
TRBJ2-1 | many | 17 | TRBD2 | TRBV10-3 | CAISEETSGGHYNEQFF | TGTGCCATCAGTGAGGAGACTAGCGGGGGCCACTACAATGAGCAGTTCTTC
TRBJ1-6 | few | 15 | . | TRBV7-2 | CASSGSSLADSPLHF | TGTGCCAGCAGCGGGTCCTCCCTAGCGGATTCACCCCTCCACTTT
TRBJ2-3 | . | 16 | . | TRBV9 | CASSPRGSGNTDTQYF | TGTGCCAGCAGCCCCCGAGGGTCGGGGAACACAGATACGCAGTATTTT
TRBJ1-2 | many | 16 | . | TRBV15 | CATSRDRTGRANGYTF | TGTGCCACCAGCAGAGATCGTACAGGAAGGGCGAATGGCTACACCTTC
TRBJ1-3 | few | 17 | . | TRBV7-2 | CASSNLRGMYSGNTIYF | TGTGCCAGCAGCAATCTGAGGGGAATGTACTCTGGAAACACCATATATTTT
TRBJ1-6 | . | 14 | TRBD1 | TRBV11-3 | CASSFGTGNSPLHF | TGTGCCAGCAGCTTTGGGACAGGGAATTCACCCCTCCACTTT
TRBJ1-1 | many | 15 | . | TRBV5-1 | CASSNSGIMNTEAFF | TGCGCCAGCAGCAATTCAGGGATCATGAACACTGAAGCTTTCTTT
TRBJ1-5 | . | 15 | TRBD1 | TRBV28 | CASSLSDRGSQPQHF | TGTGCCAGCAGTCTCTCGGACAGGGGAAGTCAGCCCCAGCATTTT
TRBJ1-6 | . | 14 | . | TRBV7-9 | CASSLVQADSPLHF | TGTGCCAGCAGCTTAGTACAGGCGGATTCACCCCTCCACTTT
TRBJ1-2 | many | 14 | . | TRBV9 | CASSVGGTDYGYTF | TGTGCCAGCAGCGTAGGCGGGACGGACTATGGCTACACCTTC
TRBJ2-1 | few | 17 | TRBD2 | TRBV3-1 | CASSQLLGGSSYNEQFF | TGTGCCAGCAGCCAACTCTTAGGCGGGAGCTCCTACAATGAGCAGTTCTTC
TRBJ2-3 | many | 16 | TRBD2 | TRBV9 | CASSVESGGVTDTQYF | TGTGCCAGCAGCGTAGAAAGCGGGGGGGTTACAGATACGCAGTATTTT
TRBJ2-1 | medium-sized | 16 | . | TRBV5-6 | CASSSGGDGPYNEQFF | TGTGCCAGCAGCTCTGGCGGGGACGGCCCCTACAATGAGCAGTTCTTC
TRBJ2-3 | once | 15 | . | TRBV6-5 | CASSFGLYRTDTQYF | TGTGCCAGCAGTTTCGGACTGTACCGCACAGATACGCAGTATTTT
TRBJ2-7 | . | 14 | . | TRBV4-2 | CASSHTRIQEEQYF | TGTGCCAGCAGCCACACTCGGATCCAAGAAGAGCAGTACTTC
TRBJ1-1 | many | 15 | . | TRBV9 | CASSVDLGAGNEAFF | TGTGCCAGCAGCGTAGATCTCGGTGCGGGAAATGAAGCTTTCTTT
TRBJ1-5 | medium-sized | 13 | . | TRBV6-5 | CASSYGNHQPQHF | TGTGCCAGCAGTTACGGCAATCATCAGCCCCAGCATTTT
TRBJ2-1 | . | 16 | . | TRBV20-1 | CSAQWGLLSSYNEQFF | TGCAGTGCTCAATGGGGGCTCCTGTCCTCCTACAATGAGCAGTTCTTC
TRBJ2-1 | many | 15 | TRBD1 | TRBV29-1 | CSVPGTGVSYNEQFF | TGCAGCGTACCTGGTACAGGGGTCTCCTACAATGAGCAGTTCTTC
TRBJ2-5 | medium-sized | 14 | . | TRBV5-5 | CASSLVGWRETQYF | TGTGCCAGCAGCTTGGTGGGGTGGAGGGAGACCCAGTACTTC
TRBJ2-2 | many | 11 | . | TRBV11-3 | CASSHGGELFF | TGTGCCAGCAGCCATGGCGGGGAGCTGTTTTTT
TRBJ1-1 | large | 15 | . | TRBV9 | CASSPQMGGATEAFF | TGTGCCAGCAGCCCCCAAATGGGGGGGGCCACTGAAGCTTTCTTT
TRBJ1-1 | medium-sized | 12 | . | TRBV5-1 | CASSLVNTEAFF | TGCGCCAGCAGCTTGGTGAACACTGAAGCTTTCTTT
TRBJ1-1 | many | 13 | . | TRBV6-6 | CASSDAANTEAFF | TGTGCCAGCAGTGACGCCGCGAACACTGAAGCTTTCTTT
TRBJ1-5 | medium-sized | 14 | . | TRBV9 | CASSGGSPNQPQHF | TGTGCCAGCAGCGGCGGGTCCCCAAATCAGCCCCAGCATTTT
TRBJ1-5 | many | 13 | . | TRBV20-1 | CSAKIVGNQPQHF | TGCAGTGCTAAGATTGTGGGCAATCAGCCCCAGCATTTT
TRBJ2-1 | many | 16 | TRBD1 | TRBV20-1 | CSARESGTGGYNEQFF | TGCAGTGCTAGGGAGAGTGGGACAGGGGGATACAATGAGCAGTTCTTC
TRBJ2-7 | medium-sized | 16 | . | TRBV15 | CATSRDRGRVPYEQYF | TGTGCCACCAGCAGAGATCGGGGCCGCGTCCCCTACGAGCAGTACTTC
TRBJ2-1 | many | 14 | TRBD2 | TRBV29-1 | CSAGLAGDYNEQFF | TGCAGCGCAGGACTAGCGGGAGACTACAATGAGCAGTTCTTC
TRBJ2-7 | many | 12 | . | TRBV27 | CASSLASHEQYF | TGTGCCAGCAGTTTAGCCAGTCACGAGCAGTACTTC
TRBJ1-2 | many | 15 | . | TRBV9 | CASSPPWGGNYGYTF | TGTGCCAGCAGCCCCCCCTGGGGCGGTAACTATGGCTACACCTTC
TRBJ2-7 | medium-sized | 15 | . | TRBV4-1 | CASSQEVTVSYEQYF | TGCGCCAGCAGCCAAGAGGTAACAGTTTCCTACGAGCAGTACTTC
TRBJ2-1 | medium-sized | 12 | . | TRBV5-1 | CASSLTLNEQFF | TGCGCCAGCAGCTTGACTTTAAATGAGCAGTTCTTC
TRBJ2-1 | many | 15 | . | TRBV7-6 | CASSLSLSSYNEQFF | TGTGCCAGCAGCCTCTCTTTGAGCTCCTACAATGAGCAGTTCTTC
TRBJ2-6 | many | 20 | TRBD1 | TRBV19 | CASTHPLGTGGSSGANVLTF | TGTGCCAGTACCCACCCCCTAGGGACAGGGGGTTCCTCTGGGGCCAACGTCCTGACTTTC
TRBJ1-2 | many | 13 | TRBD1 | TRBV15 | CATGEQGIGGYTF | TGTGCCACCGGAGAACAGGGGATAGGAGGCTACACCTTC
TRBJ2-3 | . | 15 | . | TRBV6-4 | CASSDSVGSTDTQYF | TGTGCCAGCAGTGACTCGGTCGGTAGCACAGATACGCAGTATTTT
TRBJ2-1 | few | 15 | TRBD2 | TRBV12-3/TRBV12-4 | CASSLPGTSGVEQFF | TGTGCCAGCAGTTTGCCTGGGACTAGCGGGGTTGAGCAGTTCTTC
TRBJ2-7 | many | 14 | . | TRBV12-3/TRBV12-4 | CASTLGTSSYEQYF | TGTGCCAGCACCTTAGGGACATCCTCCTACGAGCAGTACTTC
TRBJ2-7 | . | 14 | . | TRBV10-3 | CAISIRVSSYEQYF | TGTGCCATCAGTATAAGGGTGAGCTCCTACGAGCAGTACTTC
TRBJ1-2 | many | 18 | TRBD1 | TRBV3-1 | CASSQPGTRDRGIYGYTF | TGTGCCAGCAGCCAACCAGGGACCCGGGACAGGGGGATCTATGGCTACACCTTC
TRBJ1-1 | medium-sized | 15 | . | TRBV9 | CASSVGETGGAEAFF | TGTGCCAGCAGCGTAGGGGAAACGGGAGGGGCTGAAGCTTTCTTT
TRBJ1-3 | many | 11 | . | TRBV12-3/TRBV12-4 | CASSFGNTIYF | TGTGCCAGCAGTTTCGGAAACACCATATATTTT